These 14 T cell receptor beta chains were all obtained from the same sample, sequenced in a study of Graves' ophthalmopathy and Graves' hyperthyroidism. Using RNA transcripts, the TCR beta CDR3 regions were amplified. The workflow started with a first-round RT-PCR run with HTBI primers and then moved on to a second-round multiplex PCR. TCRdb redid the calling of the multiplex PCR reads with MiXCR, one entry per CDR3 protein. This repertoire shows hundreds of thousands of distinct CDR3 sequences, roughly an eighth found once; its top ten account for 9.8%. Source material: blood. The source is a woman in her 30s with Graves' ophthalmopathy.

Many counts were recorded for this clonotype. The chain recombines TRBV7-2 with TRBJ2-5; TRBD2 agrees at 7 bases. V lost 5 bases to trimming and J lost 2 bases; unmatched junction nucleotides: 11. The length of the CDR3 is 16 residues. CDR1 is SGHTA and CDR2 is FQGNSA in the germline V gene. CDR3 nucleotides: TGTGCCAGCAGCCCGAGCCTTGGGGGGGGACAAGAGACCCAGTACTTC. This sequence encodes CASSPSLGGGQETQYF. The full variable domain, in which reference TRBV7-2 and TRBJ2-5 provide the parts outside the CDR3, is GAGVSQSPSNKVTEKGKDVELRCDPISGHTALYWYRQSLGQGLEFLIYFQGNSAPDKSGLPSDRFSAERTGGSVSTLTIQRTQQEDSAVYLCASSPSLGGGQETQYFGPGTRLLVL.

Many counts were recorded for this clonotype. V and J are TRBV18 and TRBJ1-2; D remains unclear. The V gene's germline CDR1 is KGHSH and CDR2 LQKENI. The CDR3 spans 13 residues. Trimming removed 3 bases from V and 4 bases from J, with 9 bases in between. The CDR3 loop is CASSPEDTYGYTF. CDR3 DNA: TGTGCCAGCTCACCCGAAGACACCTATGGCTACACCTTC.

The CDR3 sequence: CASNRDFNYGYTF. CDR3 in DNA: TGTGCCAGCAACCGGGACTTTAACTATGGCTACACCTTC. The chain recombines TRBV2 with TRBJ1-2; a possible D gene is TRBD1 (5 bases). From germline, CDR1 is SNHLY and CDR2 FYNNEI. The CDR3 has 13 residues. Trimming cost V 7 bases and J 1 base, with 10 bases left between them.

The sample holds many counts of this clonotype. The rearrangement links TRBV6-5 to TRBJ2-7; D ambiguous. Germline V gives CDR1 MNHEY, CDR2 SVGAGI. V lost 2 bases, J lost 5 bases, and 7 bases lay in between. The CDR3 loop spans 12 amino acids. The CDR3 region is CASSYAGNEQYF. The CDR3 DNA follows: TGTGCCAGCAGTTACGCAGGAAACGAGCAGTACTTC.

Note on this clonotype: Since the CDR3 does not end with the conserved phenylalanine or tryptophan, this likely comes from a read error. The rearrangement links TRBV28 to TRBJ1-2; D remains ambiguous. From germline, CDR1 is MDHEN and CDR2 SYDVKM. Between the trimmed V and J ends, which lost 4 bases and 2 bases, there was a span of 8 bases. The CDR3 consists of 13 residues. The CDR3 region is CASSSTRNYGYTL. The CDR3 nucleotides read TGTGCCAGCAGTTCTACGAGAAACTATGGCTACACCCTC.

The table lists this clonotype with a few counts. This chain links TRBV4-1 with TRBJ1-5; TRBD1 is a possible D gene (5 bases). CDR1 is MGHRA and CDR2 is YSYEKL in the germline V gene. The CDR3 extends over 14 amino acids. The V gene lost 8 bases and the J gene lost 2 bases, with 13 bases spanning the gap. CDR3 protein: CASSVPGGNQPQHF. For the CDR3, the DNA is TGCGCCAGCTCCGTCCCGGGGGGCAATCAGCCCCAGCATTTT.

This chain links TRBV28 with TRBJ1-1; D is perhaps TRBD1 (5 bases). This CDR3 is 16 amino acids long. Trimming pared 6 bases from V and 1 base from J, leaving 18 bases between. Germline CDR1 MDHEN, CDR2 SYDVKM. CDR3 nucleotides: TGTGCCAGCAGATCTTCAGGGTTCGGGGGGAACACTGAAGCTTTCTTT. Encoded protein: CASRSSGFGGNTEAFF.

This clonotype was observed at least ten times. V usage is TRBV6-1 and J usage is TRBJ1-1; 10 nucleotides agree with TRBD1. From germline, CDR1 is MNHNS and CDR2 SASEGT. This CDR3 has 17 amino acids. Germline trimming cut 6 bases from V and 4 bases from J; bases unmatched to any gene: 14. CDR3 protein: CASSPYPLGQGRTEAFF. The CDR3 DNA follows: TGTGCCAGCAGCCCTTACCCGTTGGGACAGGGGCGCACTGAAGCTTTCTTT.

This clonotype was seen many times. The CDR3 nucleotides read TGTGCCACCAGTGATTTAGGACGGGTCGAGGGCTACACCTTC. It codes for CATSDLGRVEGYTF. This chain connects TRBV24-1 to TRBJ1-2; D is uncertain. There are 14 residues in the CDR3. The V gene lost 1 base and the J gene lost 8 bases, with 13 bases spanning the gap. Germline-derived CDR1 and CDR2 are KGHDR and SFDVKD.

This clonotype came up many times. V gene TRBV6-2 or TRBV6-3 combines with J gene TRBJ2-5; D is ambiguous. Germline V gene lookup returns CDR1 MNHEY and CDR2 SVGEGT. CDR3 size: 11 residues. The V end lost 2 bases, the J end lost 7 bases, and 5 bases lay between the germline ends. This CDR3 is CASSYGVTQYF. The DNA of the CDR3 is TGTGCCAGCAGTTACGGAGTGACCCAGTACTTC.

This clonotype appeared many times. The chain carries TRBV7-3 and TRBJ2-7; TRBD1 agrees at 7 bases. CDR3 length: 15 amino acids. V shed 2 bases, J shed 0 bases, and the junction held 4 bases outside the gene matches. The V gene's germline CDR1 is SGHTA and CDR2 FQGTGA. The CDR3 protein is CASSLPRDSSYEQYF. The DNA of the CDR3 is TGTGCCAGCAGCTTACCTCGGGACAGCTCCTACGAGCAGTACTTC.

This clonotype was counted at least ten times. V is TRBV12-3 or TRBV12-4 and J is TRBJ2-7; 9 nucleotides line up with TRBD2. The CDR3 has 15 amino acids. J lost 3 bases, V lost 2 bases, and 5 bases had no gene match. CDR3 protein: CASSLLAGSNYEQYF. CDR3 sequence (DNA): TGTGCCAGCAGTTTACTAGCGGGGTCAAACTACGAGCAGTACTTC.

This clonotype showed up many times. The CDR3 nucleotides read TGCAGTGCTTACAATGTTGGGGGGCGCGATGAAGCTTTCTTT. This translates into CSAYNVGGRDEAFF. The chain combines TRBV20-1 with TRBJ1-1; maybe TRBD1 (6 bases). CDR3 length: 14 amino acids. Trimming left V 5 bases short and J 7 bases short, with 20 bases between. Germline-derived CDR1 and CDR2 are DFQATT and SNEGSKA (reference sequence).

This clonotype was detected ten times or more. The chain couples TRBV12-3 or TRBV12-4 to TRBJ1-1, with TRBD1 identical over 7 bases. With 6 bases clipped from V and 1 base from J, the junction kept 5 bases outside the gene matches. This CDR3 comprises 14 residues. The CDR3 DNA reads TGTGCCAGCAGGGGTAGGACAGGGAACACTGAAGCTTTCTTT. Translated: CASRGRTGNTEAFF.